These T cell receptor beta chains were read from a single sample in a study of T cell repertoires in cytomegalovirus infection. One entry per CDR3 protein results from TCRdb running MiXCR on the reads. The sample holds approximately 250,000 distinct CDR3 sequences; 12% are singletons and the top ten take 1.6%. Sequencing was carried out using PBMCs. The receptors here all came from a human donor in good health (CMV status not recorded). Some clones in this sample may be carry-over from other donors' samples. Each CDR3 is given with its conserved first and last residue. D genes are given only for firm matches. Clone size is not always given. Where it is, it says once, few, many or a class for expanded clones.

CASSHPVGVKTRRETQYF,TGTGCCAGCAGCCACCCCGTTGGCGTAAAAACTAGACGGGAGACCCAGTACTTC,TRBV14,TRBJ2-5,-,many
CASSLVGDGILFF,TGTGCCAGCAGCCTCGTGGGGGACGGAATACTGTTTTTT,TRBV7-2,TRBJ1-4,-,many
CASSVQTKDRGTEAFF,TGTGCCAGCAGCGTGCAAACGAAGGACAGGGGAACTGAAGCTTTCTTT,TRBV9,TRBJ1-1,TRBD1,-
CASSQEPTSTNEKLFF,TGTGCCAGCAGCCAAGAGCCTACTTCAACTAATGAAAAACTGTTTTTT,TRBV3-1,TRBJ1-4,-,-
CASSLDRLAGQPQHF,TGTGCCAGCAGCTTGGACAGGCTGGCAGGTCAGCCCCAGCATTTT,TRBV7-8,TRBJ1-5,TRBD1,many
CASSWGGSETQYF,TGTGCCAGCAGTTGGGGGGGGTCCGAGACCCAGTACTTC,TRBV27,TRBJ2-5,TRBD2,many
CASSLEGAGGATQYF,TGTGCCAGCAGCTTAGAAGGGGCGGGAGGGGCGACCCAGTACTTC,TRBV7-2,TRBJ2-5,TRBD2,many
CASTGTGRTYGYTF,TGTGCCAGCACCGGGACAGGGCGGACTTATGGCTACACCTTC,TRBV12-3/TRBV12-4,TRBJ1-2,TRBD1,few
CASSLGHDQPQHF,TGTGCCAGCAGTTTGGGCCATGATCAGCCCCAGCATTTT,TRBV12-3/TRBV12-4,TRBJ1-5,-,many
CASSYPRGYEQYF,TGTGCCAGCAGCTACCCCAGAGGCTACGAGCAGTACTTC,TRBV28,TRBJ2-7,-,-
CASSYPPWGGAYNEQFF,TGTGCCAGCAGTTACCCTCCCTGGGGGGGGGCCTACAATGAGCAGTTCTTC,TRBV6-2/TRBV6-3,TRBJ2-1,TRBD2,many
CGSDKGTGELFF,TGTGGGAGCGATAAGGGTACCGGGGAGCTGTTTTTT,TRBV6-6,TRBJ2-2,-,few
CAWSVHRDLGSYEQYF,TGTGCCTGGAGTGTTCACCGGGACCTCGGGTCCTACGAGCAGTACTTC,TRBV30,TRBJ2-7,-,-
CASSISAGGGYNEQFF,TGTGCCAGCAGCATATCAGCGGGGGGCGGTTACAATGAGCAGTTCTTC,TRBV7-2,TRBJ2-1,TRBD2,many
CASSPGTGTDTQYF,TGTGCCAGCAGCCCTGGGACTGGCACAGATACGCAGTATTTT,TRBV5-5,TRBJ2-3,-,-
CASSSRQGARVRAFF,TGTGCCAGCAGTTCCCGACAGGGGGCGCGGGTCCGCGCTTTCTTT,TRBV28,TRBJ1-1,TRBD1,many
CASDGGGASNEQFF,TGTGCCTCGGACGGCGGGGGGGCCTCCAATGAGCAGTTCTTC,TRBV28,TRBJ2-1,TRBD2,many
CASGFNSNQPQHF,TGTGCTAGTGGTTTCAATAGCAATCAGCCCCAGCATTTT,TRBV12-5,TRBJ1-5,-,many
CSARGGQNYGYTF,TGCAGTGCTAGAGGGGGACAAAACTATGGCTACACCTTC,TRBV20-1,TRBJ1-2,-,few
CASSYGQPNEKLFF,TGTGCCAGCAGCTACGGACAGCCTAATGAAAAACTGTTTTTT,TRBV7-8,TRBJ1-4,-,many
CASSLRGPSSDTQYF,TGTGCCAGCAGCTTAAGAGGACCATCTTCAGATACGCAGTATTTT,TRBV7-2,TRBJ2-3,-,many
CASSSRTGIVPDTQYF,TGTGCCAGCAGCTCTCGGACAGGGATCGTGCCAGATACGCAGTATTTT,TRBV7-9,TRBJ2-3,TRBD1,many
CASSFGGGIDPYEQYF,TGTGCCAGCAGCTTTGGGGGGGGAATTGATCCCTACGAGCAGTACTTC,TRBV7-9,TRBJ2-7,TRBD2,many
CASSSRYHRSDTQYF,TGTGCCAGCAGTTCGAGATACCATCGGTCAGATACGCAGTATTTT,TRBV7-2,TRBJ2-3,-,many
CASSPGGGVTEAFF,TGTGCCAGCAGCCCAGGGGGGGGCGTGACTGAAGCTTTCTTT,TRBV7-3,TRBJ1-1,TRBD1,many
CASSQVGTSRREQYF,TGTGCCAGCAGCCAAGTCGGGACTAGTCGACGCGAGCAGTACTTC,TRBV14,TRBJ2-7,TRBD2,many
CASSFGARTGELFF,TGTGCCAGCAGCTTTGGGGCGCGAACCGGGGAGCTGTTTTTT,TRBV7-3,TRBJ2-2,-,few
CASSSDTIGEAFF,TGCGCCAGCAGCTCCGATACGATCGGTGAAGCTTTCTTT,TRBV5-1,TRBJ1-1,-,few
CASSLGLAANTGELFF,TGTGCCAGCAGTTTGGGACTAGCGGCGAACACCGGGGAGCTGTTTTTT,TRBV11-3,TRBJ2-2,TRBD2,many
CASSSGTGNQPQHF,TGTGCCAGCAGCTCTGGGACCGGGAATCAGCCCCAGCATTTT,TRBV7-8,TRBJ1-5,-,many
CAISGTSSGKDTQYF,TGTGCCATCAGTGGAACTAGCTCTGGGAAGGATACGCAGTATTTT,TRBV10-3,TRBJ2-3,-,-
CASRSGGSAEAFF,TGTGCCAGCAGATCGGGGGGTAGCGCTGAAGCTTTCTTT,TRBV7-3,TRBJ1-1,-,few
CASSPSELRGYTF,TGTGCCAGCAGCCCCAGCGAGCTTAGGGGCTACACCTTC,TRBV7-8,TRBJ1-2,-,many
CSADPYTDTQYF,TGCAGTGCTGATCCTTACACAGATACGCAGTATTTT,TRBV20-1,TRBJ2-3,-,-
CASSLVSGTGTDTQYF,TGTGCCAGCAGCTTAGTTTCCGGGACCGGCACAGATACGCAGTATTTT,TRBV7-9,TRBJ2-3,-,few
CASSLLPGGTGELFF,TGTGCCAGCAGCTTACTCCCGGGAGGGACCGGGGAGCTGTTTTTT,TRBV7-2,TRBJ2-2,TRBD2,many
CASSEALGNRANEQFF,TGTGCCAGCAGTGAAGCGCTGGGGAACAGGGCGAATGAGCAGTTCTTC,TRBV6-1,TRBJ2-1,-,many
CASSFREGTGELFF,TGTGCCAGCAGTTTCCGAGAGGGGACCGGGGAGCTGTTTTTT,TRBV12-3/TRBV12-4,TRBJ2-2,-,many
CASSLLAGGETQYF,TGTGCCAGCAGCCTACTAGCGGGGGGGGAGACCCAGTACTTC,TRBV7-2,TRBJ2-5,TRBD2,many
CASRLANNNEQFF,TGTGCCTCCCGACTAGCGAACAACAATGAGCAGTTCTTC,TRBV19,TRBJ2-1,TRBD2,-
CASSAPEDTQYF,TGTGCCAGCAGCGCTCCGGAAGATACGCAGTATTTT,TRBV6-2/TRBV6-3,TRBJ2-3,-,-
CASSETTPPEQYF,TGTGCCAGCAGCGAGACCACTCCCCCGGAGCAGTACTTC,TRBV7-2,TRBJ2-7,-,many
CASKATVGGYTF,TGTGCCAGTAAGGCGACAGTAGGAGGCTACACCTTC,TRBV19,TRBJ1-2,-,many
CAISVHGARDGAYEQYF,TGTGCCATCAGTGTTCATGGGGCGCGGGACGGAGCCTACGAGCAGTACTTC,TRBV10-3,TRBJ2-7,-,-
CSALLAEQETQYF,TGCAGTGCCCTACTAGCGGAACAAGAGACCCAGTACTTC,TRBV20-1,TRBJ2-5,TRBD2,-
CASSLNSGGTEAFF,TGTGCCAGCAGCTTAAACTCAGGGGGCACTGAAGCTTTCTTT,TRBV7-3,TRBJ1-1,TRBD1,many
CASSLNGQEGQPQHF,TGTGCCAGCAGCTTGAATGGACAGGAAGGACAGCCCCAGCATTTT,TRBV7-3,TRBJ1-5,TRBD1,-
CASSSITGGSGNTIYF,TGTGCCAGCAGTTCAATCACAGGGGGCTCTGGAAACACCATATATTTT,TRBV6-1,TRBJ1-3,TRBD1,many